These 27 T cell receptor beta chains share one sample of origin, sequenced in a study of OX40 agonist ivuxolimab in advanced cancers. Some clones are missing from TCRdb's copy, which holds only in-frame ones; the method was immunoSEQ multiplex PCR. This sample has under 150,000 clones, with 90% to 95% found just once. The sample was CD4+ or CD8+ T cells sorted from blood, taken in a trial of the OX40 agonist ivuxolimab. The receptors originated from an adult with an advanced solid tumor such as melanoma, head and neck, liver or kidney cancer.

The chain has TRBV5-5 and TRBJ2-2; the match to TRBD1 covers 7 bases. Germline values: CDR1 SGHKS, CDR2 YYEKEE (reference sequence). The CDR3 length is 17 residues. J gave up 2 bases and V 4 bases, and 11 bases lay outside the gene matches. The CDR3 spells CASSVLGQFGNTGELFF. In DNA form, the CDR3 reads TGTGCCAGCAGCGTATTGGGACAGTTTGGAAACACCGGGGAGCTGTTTTTT. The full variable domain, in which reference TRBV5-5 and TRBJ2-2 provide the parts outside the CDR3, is DAGVTQSPTHLIKTRGQQVTLRCSPISGHKSVSWYQQVLGQGPQFIFQYYEKEERGRGNFPDRFSARQFPNYSSELNVNALLLGDSALYLCASSVLGQFGNTGELFFGEGSRLTVL.

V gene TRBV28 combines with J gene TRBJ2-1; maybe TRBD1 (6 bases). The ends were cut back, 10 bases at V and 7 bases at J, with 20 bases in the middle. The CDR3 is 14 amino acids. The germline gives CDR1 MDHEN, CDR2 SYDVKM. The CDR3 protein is CATMDSASTNEQFF. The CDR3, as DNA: TGTGCCACCATGGACAGCGCGTCAACTAATGAGCAGTTCTTC. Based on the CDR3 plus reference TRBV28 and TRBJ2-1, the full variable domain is DVKVTQSSRYLVKRTGEKVFLECVQDMDHENMFWYRQDPGLGLRLIYFSYDVKMKEKGDIPEGYSVSREKKERFSLILESASTNQTSMYLCATMDSASTNEQFFGPGTRLTVL.

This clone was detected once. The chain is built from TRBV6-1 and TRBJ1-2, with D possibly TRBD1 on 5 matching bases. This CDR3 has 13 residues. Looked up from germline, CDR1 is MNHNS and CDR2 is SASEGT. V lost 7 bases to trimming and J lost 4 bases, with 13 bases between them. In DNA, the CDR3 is TGTGCCAGCACTGGGGCGACCTTCTATGGCTACACCTTC. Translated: CASTGATFYGYTF.

The CDR3 is CASSRDGLNTEAFF. The DNA of the CDR3 is TGTGCCAGCAGTCGGGACGGACTGAACACTGAAGCTTTCTTT. This chain joins TRBV27 and TRBJ1-1; possibly TRBD1 for D (5 bases). Per the germline V gene, CDR1 is MNHEY and CDR2 is SMNVEV (reference sequence). The V and J ends lost 5 bases and 0 bases respectively, with 10 bases between them. This CDR3 is 14 amino acids long.

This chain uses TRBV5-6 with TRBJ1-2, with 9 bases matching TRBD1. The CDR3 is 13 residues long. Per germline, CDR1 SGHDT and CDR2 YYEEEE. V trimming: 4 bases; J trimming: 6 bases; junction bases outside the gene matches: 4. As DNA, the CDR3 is TGTGCCAGCAGCGATACAGGGGGCAATGGCTACACCTTC. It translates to CASSDTGGNGYTF. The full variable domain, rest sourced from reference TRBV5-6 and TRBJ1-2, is DAGVTQSPTHLIKTRGQQVTLRCSPKSGHDTVSWYQQALGQGPQFIFQYYEEEERQRGNFPDRFSGHQFPNYSSELNVNALLLGDSALYLCASSDTGGNGYTFGSGTRLTVV.

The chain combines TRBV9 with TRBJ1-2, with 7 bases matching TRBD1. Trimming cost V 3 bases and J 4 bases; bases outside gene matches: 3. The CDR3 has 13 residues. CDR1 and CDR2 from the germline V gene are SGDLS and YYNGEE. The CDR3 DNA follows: TGTGCCAGCAGCGACAGGGGATTCTATGGCTACACCTTC. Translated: CASSDRGFYGYTF.

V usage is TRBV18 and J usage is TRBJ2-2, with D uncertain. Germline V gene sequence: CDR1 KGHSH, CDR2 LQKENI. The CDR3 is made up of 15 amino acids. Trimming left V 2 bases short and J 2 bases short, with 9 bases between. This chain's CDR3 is CASSPVSVNTGELFF. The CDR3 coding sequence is TGTGCCAGCTCACCAGTTTCGGTAAACACCGGGGAGCTGTTTTTT.

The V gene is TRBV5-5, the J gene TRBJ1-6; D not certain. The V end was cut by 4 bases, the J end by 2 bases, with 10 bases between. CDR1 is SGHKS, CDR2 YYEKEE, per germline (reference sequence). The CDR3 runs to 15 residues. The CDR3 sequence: CASSRQGTYNSPLHF. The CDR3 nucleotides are TGTGCCAGCAGCCGCCAAGGAACCTATAATTCACCCCTCCACTTT.

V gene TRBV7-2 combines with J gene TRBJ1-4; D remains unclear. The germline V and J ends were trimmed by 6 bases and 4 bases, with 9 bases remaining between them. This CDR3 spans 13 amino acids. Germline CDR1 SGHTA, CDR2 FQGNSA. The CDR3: CASRGQNNEKLFF. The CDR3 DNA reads TGTGCCAGCAGAGGGCAGAATAATGAAAAACTGTTTTTT.

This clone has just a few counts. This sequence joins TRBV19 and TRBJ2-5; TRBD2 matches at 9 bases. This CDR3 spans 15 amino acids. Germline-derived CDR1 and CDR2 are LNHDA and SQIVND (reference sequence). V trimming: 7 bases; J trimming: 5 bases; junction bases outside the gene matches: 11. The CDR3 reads CASTRGLAGKETQYF. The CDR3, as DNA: TGTGCCAGTACCCGGGGGCTAGCGGGGAAGGAGACCCAGTACTTC.

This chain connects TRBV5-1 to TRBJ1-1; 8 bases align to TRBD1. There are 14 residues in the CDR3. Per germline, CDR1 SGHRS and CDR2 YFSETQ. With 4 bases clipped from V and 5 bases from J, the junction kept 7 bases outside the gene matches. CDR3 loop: CASSPGQGGTEAFF. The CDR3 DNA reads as TGCGCCAGCAGCCCCGGACAGGGTGGAACTGAAGCTTTCTTT.

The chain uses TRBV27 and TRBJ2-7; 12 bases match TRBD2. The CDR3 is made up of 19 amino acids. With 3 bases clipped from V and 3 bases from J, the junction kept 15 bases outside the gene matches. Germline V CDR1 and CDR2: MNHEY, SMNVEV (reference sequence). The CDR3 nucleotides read TGTGCCAGCAGTTTTATGAAGGCTAGCGGGGGGGCACGACGCTACGAGCAGTACTTC. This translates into CASSFMKASGGARRYEQYF.

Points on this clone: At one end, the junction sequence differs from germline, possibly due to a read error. The CDR3 DNA follows: TGCGCCAGCAGCCAAGGACTACCGGGACAGGCTCCCTATATCCACTTC. This translates into CASSQGLPGQAPYIHF. This chain uses TRBV5-4 with TRBJ1-2; 8 nucleotides line up with TRBD1. The CDR3 spans 16 residues. CDR1 is SGHNT, CDR2 YYREEE, per germline (reference sequence).

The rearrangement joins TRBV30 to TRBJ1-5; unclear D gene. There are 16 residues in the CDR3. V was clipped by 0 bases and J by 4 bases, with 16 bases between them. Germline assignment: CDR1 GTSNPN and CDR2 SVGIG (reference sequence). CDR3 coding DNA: TGTGCCTGGAGTGTACCTTGGGCGGCCAAAAATCAGCCCCAGCATTTT. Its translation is CAWSVPWAAKNQPQHF.

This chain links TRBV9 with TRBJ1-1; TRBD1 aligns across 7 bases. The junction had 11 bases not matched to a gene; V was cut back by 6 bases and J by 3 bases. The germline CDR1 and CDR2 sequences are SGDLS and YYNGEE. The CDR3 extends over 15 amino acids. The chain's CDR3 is CASTLGPGGDTEAFF. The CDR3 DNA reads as TGTGCCAGCACCCTAGGGCCAGGGGGGGACACTGAAGCTTTCTTT. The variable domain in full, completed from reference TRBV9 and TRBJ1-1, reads DSGVTQTPKHLITATGQRVTLRCSPRSGDLSVYWYQQSLDQGLQFLIQYYNGEERAKGNILERFSAQQFPDLHSELNLSSLELGDSALYFCASTLGPGGDTEAFFGQGTRLTVV.

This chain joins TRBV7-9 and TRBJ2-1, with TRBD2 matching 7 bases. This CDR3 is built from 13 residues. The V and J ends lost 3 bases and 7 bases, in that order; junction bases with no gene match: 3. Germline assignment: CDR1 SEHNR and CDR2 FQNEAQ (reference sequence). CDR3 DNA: TGTGCCAGCAGCTTGGGGGGGTCGAATGAGCAGTTCTTC. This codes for CASSLGGSNEQFF.

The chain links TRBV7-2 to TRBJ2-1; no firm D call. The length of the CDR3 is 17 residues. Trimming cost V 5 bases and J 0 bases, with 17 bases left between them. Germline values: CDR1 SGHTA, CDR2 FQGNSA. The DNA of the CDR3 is TGTGCCAGCAGCAACTCGTTGAGACGAGTCTCCTACAATGAGCAGTTCTTC. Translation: CASSNSLRRVSYNEQFF.

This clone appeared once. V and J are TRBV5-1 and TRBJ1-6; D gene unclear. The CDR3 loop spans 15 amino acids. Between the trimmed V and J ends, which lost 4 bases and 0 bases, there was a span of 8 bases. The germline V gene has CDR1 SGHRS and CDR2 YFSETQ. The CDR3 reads CASSRESSYNSPLHF. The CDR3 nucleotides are TGCGCCAGCAGCCGGGAAAGCTCCTATAATTCACCCCTCCACTTT. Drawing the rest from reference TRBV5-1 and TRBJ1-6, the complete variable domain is KAGVTQTPRYLIKTRGQQVTLSCSPISGHRSVSWYQQTPGQGLQFLFEYFSETQRNKGNFPGRFSGRQFSNSRSEMNVSTLELGDSALYLCASSRESSYNSPLHFGNGTRLTVT.

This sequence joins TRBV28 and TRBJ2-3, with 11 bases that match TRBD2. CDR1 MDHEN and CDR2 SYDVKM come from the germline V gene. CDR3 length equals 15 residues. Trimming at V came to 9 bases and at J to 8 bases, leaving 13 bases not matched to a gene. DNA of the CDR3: TGTGCCAGTAGCCGTAGCGGGAGGGCCGAGGGTACGCAGTATTTT. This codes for CASSRSGRAEGTQYF.

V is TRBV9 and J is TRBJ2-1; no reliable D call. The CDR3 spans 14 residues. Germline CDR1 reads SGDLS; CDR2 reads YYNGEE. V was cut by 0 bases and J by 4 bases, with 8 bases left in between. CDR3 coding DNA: TGTGCCAGCAGCGTAGCAACCGGATACAATGAGCAGTTCTTC. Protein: CASSVATGYNEQFF.

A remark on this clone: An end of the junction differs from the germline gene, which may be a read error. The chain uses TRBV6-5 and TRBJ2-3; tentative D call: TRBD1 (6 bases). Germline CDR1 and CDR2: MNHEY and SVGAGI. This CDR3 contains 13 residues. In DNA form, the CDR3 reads TGTGCCAGCAGTGACTCGAGGGGGGATACGCAGTATTTT. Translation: CASSDSRGDTQYF.

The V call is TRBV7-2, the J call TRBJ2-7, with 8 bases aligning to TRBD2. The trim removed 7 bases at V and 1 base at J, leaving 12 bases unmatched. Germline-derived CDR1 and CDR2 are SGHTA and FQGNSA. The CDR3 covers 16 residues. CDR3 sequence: CASTLTQGLGSYEQYF. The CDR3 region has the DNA TGTGCCAGCACCCTTACCCAGGGACTAGGATCCTACGAGCAGTACTTC. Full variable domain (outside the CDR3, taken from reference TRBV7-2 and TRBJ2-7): GAGVSQSPSNKVTEKGKDVELRCDPISGHTALYWYRQSLGQGLEFLIYFQGNSAPDKSGLPSDRFSAERTGGSVSTLTIQRTQQEDSAVYLCASTLTQGLGSYEQYFGPGTRLTVT.

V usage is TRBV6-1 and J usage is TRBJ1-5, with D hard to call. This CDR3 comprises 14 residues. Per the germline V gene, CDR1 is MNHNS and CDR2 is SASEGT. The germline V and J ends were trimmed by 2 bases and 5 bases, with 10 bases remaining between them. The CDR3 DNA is TGTGCCAGCAGTGAAATGGGAGGGTATCAGCCCCAGCATTTT. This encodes CASSEMGGYQPQHF.

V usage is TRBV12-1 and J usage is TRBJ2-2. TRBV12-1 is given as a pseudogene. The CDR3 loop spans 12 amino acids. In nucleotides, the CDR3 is TGTGCCGTCCACCCGAACACCGGGGAGCTGTTTTTT. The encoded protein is CAVHPNTGELFF.

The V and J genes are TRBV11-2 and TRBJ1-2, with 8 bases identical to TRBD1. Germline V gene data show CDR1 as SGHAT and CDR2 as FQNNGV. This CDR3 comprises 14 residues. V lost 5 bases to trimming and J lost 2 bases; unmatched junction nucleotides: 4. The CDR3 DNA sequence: TGTGCCAGCAGCCCCCGACAGGGGAACTATGGCTACACCTTC. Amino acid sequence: CASSPRQGNYGYTF. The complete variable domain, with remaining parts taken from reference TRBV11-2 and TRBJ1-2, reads EAGVAQSPRYKIIEKRQSVAFWCNPISGHATLYWYQQILGQGPKLLIQFQNNGVVDDSQLPKDRFSAERLKGVDSTLKIQPAKLEDSAVYLCASSPRQGNYGYTFGSGTRLTVV.

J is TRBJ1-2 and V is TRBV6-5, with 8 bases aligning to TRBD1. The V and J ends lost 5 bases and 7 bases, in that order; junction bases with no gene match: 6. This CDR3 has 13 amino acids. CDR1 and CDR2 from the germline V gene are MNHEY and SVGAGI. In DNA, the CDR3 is TGTGCCAGCAGTCACAGGGGGATTGGTGGCTACACCTTC. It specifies CASSHRGIGGYTF.

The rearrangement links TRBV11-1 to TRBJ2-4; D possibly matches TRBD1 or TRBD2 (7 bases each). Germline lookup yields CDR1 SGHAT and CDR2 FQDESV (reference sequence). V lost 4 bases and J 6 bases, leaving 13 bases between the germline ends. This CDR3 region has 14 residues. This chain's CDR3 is CASSSDREGNIQYF. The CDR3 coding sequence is TGTGCCAGCAGCTCCGACAGGGAGGGAAACATTCAGTACTTC.